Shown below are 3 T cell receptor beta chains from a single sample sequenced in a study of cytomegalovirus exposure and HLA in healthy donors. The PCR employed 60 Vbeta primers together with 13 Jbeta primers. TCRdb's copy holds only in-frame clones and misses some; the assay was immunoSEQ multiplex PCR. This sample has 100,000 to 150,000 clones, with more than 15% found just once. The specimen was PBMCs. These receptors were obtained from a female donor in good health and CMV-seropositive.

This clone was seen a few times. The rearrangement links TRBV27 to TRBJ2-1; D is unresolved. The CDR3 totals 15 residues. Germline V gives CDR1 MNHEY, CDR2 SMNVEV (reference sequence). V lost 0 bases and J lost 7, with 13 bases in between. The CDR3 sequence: CASSLSPLAPNEQFF. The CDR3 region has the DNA TGTGCCAGCAGTTTATCCCCCTTGGCCCCGAATGAGCAGTTCTTC.

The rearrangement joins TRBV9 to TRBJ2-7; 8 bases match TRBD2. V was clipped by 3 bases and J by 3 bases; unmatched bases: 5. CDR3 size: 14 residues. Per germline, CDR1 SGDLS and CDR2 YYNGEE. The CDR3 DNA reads TGTGCCAGCAGCGCCGGACTAGCCAACTACGAGCAGTACTTC. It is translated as CASSAGLANYEQYF.

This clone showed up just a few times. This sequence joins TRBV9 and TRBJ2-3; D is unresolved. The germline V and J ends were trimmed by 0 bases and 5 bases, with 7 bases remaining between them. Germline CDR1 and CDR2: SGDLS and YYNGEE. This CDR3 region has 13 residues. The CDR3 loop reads CASSVDPGDTQYF. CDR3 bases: TGTGCCAGCAGCGTAGACCCGGGAGATACGCAGTATTTT.